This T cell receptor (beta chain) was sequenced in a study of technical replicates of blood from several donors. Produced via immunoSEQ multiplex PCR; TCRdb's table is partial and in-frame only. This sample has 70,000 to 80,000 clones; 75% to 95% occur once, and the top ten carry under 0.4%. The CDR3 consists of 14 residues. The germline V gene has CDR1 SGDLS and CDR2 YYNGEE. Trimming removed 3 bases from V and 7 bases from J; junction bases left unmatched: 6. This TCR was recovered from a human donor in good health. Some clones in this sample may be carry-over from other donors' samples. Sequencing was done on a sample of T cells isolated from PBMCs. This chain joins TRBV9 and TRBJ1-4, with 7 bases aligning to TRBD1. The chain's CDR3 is CASSARGLGEKLFF. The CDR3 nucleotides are TGTGCCAGCAGCGCGAGGGGGCTTGGTGAAAAACTGTTTTTT.